The next 22 T cell receptor beta chains were all read from a single sample in a study of blood T cells in healthy people across ages (dated by TCRdb to about 2015). The library was produced with 5' RACE. Sequencing was carried out with an Illumina HiSeq 2500. The second PCR ran for roughly 6 to 11 cycles and used a J-beta primer mix along with a sample-barcoded 5' primer. TCRdb's own reprocessing of the public reads used fastp at Q25 and MiXCR and kept productive beta chains. Rows merge per CDR3 protein into single entries with the most common DNA and genes. The sample table contains roughly 800,000 distinct CDR3 sequences; only one count was recorded for 30% to 45% of them. The ten biggest clones cover 13% of the sample. Material: blood. The receptors originated from a man between 18 and 29 years old in good health.

V is TRBV6-5 and J is TRBJ2-5; D possibly corresponds to TRBD2 (7 bases). Trimming stripped 8 bases from V and 1 base from J, with 14 bases between. There are 14 residues in the CDR3. CDR1 and CDR2 (germline): MNHEY, SVGAGI. CDR3 region: CASSKGGAQETQYF. CDR3 in DNA: TGTGCCAGCTCCAAGGGGGGGGCCCAAGAGACCCAGTACTTC.

V is TRBV12-3 or TRBV12-4 and J is TRBJ2-1; D might be TRBD1 or TRBD2, each matching 5 bases. The CDR3 has 15 residues. The V end was cut by 0 bases, the J end by 4 bases, with 10 bases between. The CDR3 reads CASSLAPGRYNEQFF. CDR3 DNA sequence: TGTGCCAGCAGTTTAGCCCCGGGACGGTACAATGAGCAGTTCTTC.

This clonotype turned up a few times. The chain recombines TRBV6-5 with TRBJ2-5; 12 positions match TRBD1. Trimming took 0 bases from V and 11 from J; bases not matched to a gene: 7. This CDR3 region has 15 residues. CDR1 is MNHEY and CDR2 is SVGAGI in the germline V gene. The CDR3 reads CASSYSGTGGDEQYF. DNA of the CDR3: TGTGCCAGCAGTTACTCAGGGACAGGGGGCGATGAGCAGTACTTC.

This clonotype showed up many times. The CDR3 coding sequence is TGTGCCAGCAGCATAGACAGGGTGAACACTGAAGCTTTCTTT. Translation: CASSIDRVNTEAFF. The chain joins TRBV7-3 to TRBJ1-1, with TRBD1 identical over 7 bases. CDR3 size: 14 residues. CDR1 SGHTA and CDR2 FQGTGA come from the germline V gene. Trimming at V came to 5 bases and at J to 0 bases, leaving 3 bases not matched to a gene.

The chain has TRBV3-1 and TRBJ2-2; tentatively, D is TRBD2 (5 bases). Trimming removed 1 base at V and 4 bases at J, with 10 bases between. This CDR3 has 15 residues. Germline CDR1 reads LGHDT; CDR2 reads YNNKEL (reference sequence). CDR3 nucleotides: TGTGCCAGCAGCCAAGGGACTCGTGTCACCGGGGAGCTGTTTTTT. As protein: CASSQGTRVTGELFF.

The gene calls are TRBV14 and TRBJ2-5; 9 bases agree with TRBD1. Germline V gene sequence: CDR1 SGHDN, CDR2 FVKESK. CDR3 length equals 15 residues. Trimming removed 3 bases from V and 0 bases from J; junction bases left unmatched: 2. The CDR3 DNA reads as TGTGCCAGCAGCCACCGGACAGGGGACCAAGAGACCCAGTACTTC. Residues: CASSHRTGDQETQYF.

For this clonotype: One end of the junction fails to match germline, which may point to a read error. V is TRBV3-1 and J is TRBJ1-5; D unclear. The CDR3 totals 13 residues. CDR1 is LGHDT and CDR2 is YNNKEL in the germline V gene (reference sequence). The CDR3 region is CAGSQEMHQPQHF. As DNA, the CDR3 is TGTGCCGGCAGTCAGGAGATGCACCAGCCCCAGCATTTT.

The chain joins TRBV6-5 to TRBJ1-4; possibly TRBD1 for D (5 bases). Trimming removed 0 bases at V and 6 bases at J, with 11 bases between. The CDR3 is 15 residues long. Germline CDR1 MNHEY, CDR2 SVGAGI. In DNA form, the CDR3 reads TGTGCCAGCAGTTACTCCCGGACAAGTGATGAAAAACTGTTTTTT. Translated: CASSYSRTSDEKLFF.

The sample holds many counts of this clonotype. The V and J genes are TRBV7-2 and TRBJ2-1; D uncertain. Trimming cost V 1 base and J 5 bases, with 6 bases left between them. The CDR3 has 13 residues. Germline values: CDR1 SGHTA, CDR2 FQGNSA. The CDR3 spells CASSLGLHNEQFF. CDR3 nucleotide sequence: TGTGCCAGCAGCTTAGGGCTCCACAATGAGCAGTTCTTC.

The chain uses TRBV5-1 and TRBJ2-1; no clear D gene. Germline-derived CDR1 and CDR2 are SGHRS and YFSETQ. V lost 0 bases and J 10 bases, leaving 11 bases between the germline ends. The CDR3 spans 13 residues. This chain's CDR3 is CASSLDALTEQFF. CDR3 nucleotides: TGCGCCAGCAGCTTGGACGCTTTGACCGAGCAGTTCTTC.

This chain connects TRBV29-1 to TRBJ2-2; 10 positions match TRBD2. The trim removed 4 bases at V and 5 bases at J, leaving 7 bases unmatched. This CDR3 has 15 amino acids. Germline assignment: CDR1 SQVTM and CDR2 ANQGSEA. CDR3 sequence reads: CSVALGSGGTGELFF. In nucleotides, the CDR3 is TGCAGCGTTGCCTTGGGTAGCGGGGGGACCGGGGAGCTGTTTTTT.

V is TRBV4-3 and J is TRBJ2-4; TRBD1 agrees at 7 bases. Per germline, CDR1 LGHNA and CDR2 YSLEER. The CDR3 covers 15 residues. V gave up 0 bases and J gave up 6 bases; unmatched junction bases: 5. CDR3 protein: CASSQDGRQGNIQYF. CDR3 bases: TGCGCCAGCAGCCAAGATGGGAGACAGGGAAACATTCAGTACTTC.

This clonotype was seen a few times. The chain links TRBV18 to TRBJ2-3; D is unresolved. Per the germline V gene, CDR1 is KGHSH and CDR2 is LQKENI. The CDR3 contains 14 residues. V lost 2 bases and J lost 4, with 10 bases in between. CDR3 residues: CASSPSRGSDTQYF. CDR3 nucleotide sequence: TGTGCCAGCTCACCATCCCGAGGCTCAGATACGCAGTATTTT.

V and J are TRBV27 and TRBJ2-3; D is uncertain. Germline CDR1 MNHEY, CDR2 SMNVEV (reference sequence). This CDR3 is 12 amino acids long. V was shortened by 2 bases and J by 6 bases, with 6 bases between the two germline ends. Here the CDR3 reads CASSLDWDTQYF. DNA for the CDR3: TGTGCCAGCAGTTTAGACTGGGATACGCAGTATTTT.

With respect to this clonotype: Given a much more abundant clone one base away, this may be a read error. The chain employs TRBV5-1 and TRBJ1-5; weak D call: TRBD1 (6 bases). The CDR3 runs 18 residues. From germline, CDR1 is SGHRS and CDR2 YFSETQ. V gave up 0 bases and J gave up 0 bases, with 16 bases separating them. The CDR3 region is CASSLEPGTPGSNQPQHF. The DNA of the CDR3 is TGCGCCAGCAGCTTGGAGCCCGGGACACCGGGTAGCAATCAGCCCCAGCATTTT.

This chain joins TRBV15 and TRBJ2-1, with no clear D. This CDR3 spans 15 amino acids. Germline assignment: CDR1 LNHNV and CDR2 YYDKDF (reference sequence). Trimming removed 1 base from V and 2 bases from J, with 9 bases in between. The CDR3 loop reads CATSRAGRPYNEQFF. CDR3 nucleotide sequence: TGTGCCACCAGCAGAGCCGGGCGACCCTACAATGAGCAGTTCTTC.

The count of this clonotype is one. At one of its ends the junction is not consistent with the germline gene, which may arise from a read error. The chain carries TRBV3-1 and TRBJ2-3; 11 bases fit TRBD2. Germline-derived CDR1 and CDR2 are LGHDT and YNNKEL (reference sequence). This CDR3 contains 16 residues. As DNA, the CDR3 is TGTGCCAGCAGCCCCTTAGCGGGGGGGCCCACAGATATGCAGTATTTT. Its translation is CASSPLAGGPTDMQYF.

The chain carries TRBV2 and TRBJ1-2, with D possibly TRBD1 on 6 matching bases. The germline V and J ends were trimmed by 7 bases and 6 bases, with 15 bases remaining between them. Germline CDR1 reads SNHLY; CDR2 reads FYNNEI. This CDR3 is 13 amino acids long. The CDR3 sequence: CASKQSGADGYTF. CDR3 DNA sequence: TGTGCCAGCAAACAATCGGGGGCTGATGGCTACACCTTC.

The chain joins TRBV9 to TRBJ2-1; D may be TRBD2 (6 bases). The J call may not be correct, given that the DNA end is closer to TRBJ2-7. Germline lookup yields CDR1 SGDLS and CDR2 YYNGEE. CDR3 length: 16 amino acids. The CDR3 DNA is TGTGCCAGCAGCGCCCGAGGGAGGAGCTCCTACAATGAGCAGTACTTC. Amino acid sequence: CASSARGRSSYNEQYF.

This clonotype was detected only a few times. This may be a read error, as it is one base from a much larger clone. The chain recombines TRBV29-1 with TRBJ2-7, with TRBD1 matching over 7 bases. This CDR3 comprises 16 residues. The germline V gene encodes CDR1 SQVTM and CDR2 ANQGSEA. V shed 2 bases, J shed 7 bases, and the junction held 17 bases outside the gene matches. The CDR3 loop reads CSVEPHGTARDNEQYF. Here the CDR3 DNA reads TGCAGCGTTGAACCCCACGGGACAGCTAGGGACAATGAGCAGTACTTC.

CDR3 DNA sequence: TGTGCCAGCAGTTACGATCGCAGGGGGCCGACTGAAGCTTTCTTT. It translates to CASSYDRRGPTEAFF. The chain uses TRBV6-5 and TRBJ1-1; 8 nucleotides agree with TRBD1. The CDR3 covers 15 residues. Germline loops: CDR1 MNHEY, CDR2 SVGAGI. V was pared by 2 bases and J by 5 bases, with 7 bases of the junction left unmatched.

This clonotype was picked up a small number of times. V usage is TRBV6-6 and J usage is TRBJ2-3; 8 bases fit TRBD2. The CDR3 has 16 amino acids. In germline, CDR1 is MNHNY, CDR2 SVGAGI (reference sequence). V lost 2 bases, J lost 4 bases, and 8 bases stayed unmatched. CDR3 DNA: TGTGCCAGCAGTTACGAAGGTAGCGGGGTTGCAGATACGCAGTATTTT. As protein: CASSYEGSGVADTQYF.